This T cell receptor (beta chain) came from a study of CD8 T cells in Susac syndrome. In blood CD8+ and CD4+ T cells, TCR beta underwent sequencing. TEMRA cells were enriched by FACS, while CD8+ and CD4+ T cells were obtained through a negative isolation that was performed magnetically. The RNA, roughly 0.45 to 1 ug, was put through reverse transcription using random hexamers. The CDR3 of TCR beta was amplified by immunoSEQ multiplex PCR across 54 Vbeta and 13 Jbeta. MiXCR was run by TCRdb on the immunoSEQ multiplex PCR reads, yielding one entry per CDR3 protein. The repertoire holds under 150,000 distinct CDR3 sequences, with about 93% as singletons. This clonotype was recorded only once. The germline V and J ends were trimmed by 2 bases and 1 base, with 9 bases remaining between them. CDR1 and CDR2 (germline): MNHEY, SVGEGT. This CDR3 spans 15 amino acids.

The sequenced sample was CD8+ T cells from PBMCs. The V gene is TRBV6-2 or TRBV6-3, the J gene TRBJ1-5; no clear D gene. This sequence was found in a human donor in good health. The CDR3 spells CASSYDGYSNQPQHF. The CDR3 DNA is TGTGCCAGCAGTTACGACGGGTACAGCAATCAGCCCCAGCATTTT.